This T cell receptor (beta chain) was sequenced in a study of shared clonotypes between healthy human individuals. Study-wide findings and caveats: Though the depth was large, rarefaction showed that sorted-subset sequencing was incomplete.

CD45RO-negative CD8 cells positively selected for CCR7 made up the naive population, which excluded terminally differentiated effector memory CD45RA+ cells. Assay: immunoSEQ multiplex PCR; the TCRdb copy retains only in-frame clones and omits some. The data show around 2,000,000 clones, roughly 94% seen once. In its sample, this clone was seen a few times. The antigen is undetermined. The CDR3 has 15 amino acids. V shed 3 bases, J shed 1 base, and the junction held 5 bases outside the gene matches. CDR1 and CDR2 from the germline V gene are SGHDT and YYEEEE. Sequences were obtained from naive CD8+ T cells sorted from blood. This clonotype was obtained from a man between 18 and 29 years old in good health. V gene TRBV5-6 combines with J gene TRBJ1-1; 8 bases agree with TRBD1. The chain's CDR3 is CASSWWQGANTEAFF. CDR3 bases: TGTGCCAGCAGCTGGTGGCAGGGGGCGAACACTGAAGCTTTCTTT.